The 31 T cell receptor beta chains below were found in one sample sequenced in a study of PD-L1 blockade in urothelial cancer. Assay: immunoSEQ multiplex PCR; the TCRdb copy retains only in-frame clones and omits some. The sample records fewer than 60,000 clones, around 80% being singletons. Documented time point: pretreatment peripheral blood. The material sequenced was PBMCs, taken around atezolizumab (anti-PD-L1) treatment. The origin of the receptors is a man aged 65-85 years with urothelial cancer.

The V gene is TRBV19, the J gene TRBJ2-5; perhaps TRBD1 as D (5 bases). CDR3 size: 13 residues. Germline V gene lookup returns CDR1 LNHDA and CDR2 SQIVND (reference sequence). Deletions cut 7 bases from V and 6 bases from J, with 15 bases between. CDR3 in amino acids: CASIGQGLKTQYF. In nucleotides, the CDR3 is TGTGCCAGTATAGGGCAGGGATTGAAGACCCAGTACTTC. Combining the CDR3 with reference TRBV19 and TRBJ2-5 gives the whole variable domain DGGITQSPKYLFRKEGQNVTLSCEQNLNHDAMYWYRQDPGQGLRLIYYSQIVNDFQKGDIAEGYSVSREKKESFPLTVTSAQKNPTAFYLCASIGQGLKTQYFGPGTRLLVL.

The V and J genes are TRBV7-9 and TRBJ1-1; D is ambiguous. Germline lookup yields CDR1 SEHNR and CDR2 FQNEAQ (reference sequence). V dropped 6 bases and J dropped 0 bases, with 8 bases sitting between them. The CDR3 is 13 amino acids. CDR3 bases: TGTGCCAGCAGTAATGACTTGAACACTGAAGCTTTCTTT. This encodes CASSNDLNTEAFF.

The rearrangement links TRBV28 to TRBJ1-4; 8 positions agree with TRBD1. V was clipped by 5 bases and J by 8 bases; unmatched bases: 7. There are 14 residues in the CDR3. The V gene's germline CDR1 is MDHEN and CDR2 SYDVKM. The DNA of the CDR3 is TGTGCCAGCAGTGTGAACAGGGGGTGGGAAAAACTGTTTTTT. Its protein is CASSVNRGWEKLFF.

The chain is built from TRBV7-8 and TRBJ1-1; D is undetermined. V was shortened by 3 bases and J by 1 base, with 9 bases between the two germline ends. The CDR3 is made up of 14 amino acids. Germline values: CDR1 SGHVS, CDR2 FQNEAQ. The CDR3 loop reads CASSFSERNTEAFF. The CDR3 DNA sequence: TGTGCCAGCAGCTTCTCCGAGAGGAACACTGAAGCTTTCTTT.

The chain uses TRBV6-5 and TRBJ1-2; no clear D gene. Trimming took 2 bases from V and 4 from J, leaving 14 bases between them. This CDR3 spans 15 amino acids. From germline, CDR1 is MNHEY and CDR2 SVGAGI. The chain's CDR3 is CASSYPTGSGYGYTF. As DNA, the CDR3 is TGTGCCAGCAGTTACCCGACGGGTTCGGGCTATGGCTACACCTTC.

V gene TRBV19 combines with J gene TRBJ1-1; a weak D match, TRBD1 (6 bases). Looked up from germline, CDR1 is LNHDA and CDR2 is SQIVND (reference sequence). The CDR3 length is 14 residues. Trimming took off 6 bases at V and 4 bases at J, with 15 bases between the two ends. The CDR3 sequence: CASSLTGRGTEAFF. The CDR3 nucleotides read TGTGCCAGTAGCCTGACAGGACGGGGCACTGAAGCTTTCTTT.

Only one count was recorded for this clone. V gene TRBV5-1 combines with J gene TRBJ2-7, with 8 positions matching TRBD1. V lost 4 bases and J lost 2; bases outside the gene matches: 5. The CDR3 runs to 14 residues. Germline V gene lookup returns CDR1 SGHRS and CDR2 YFSETQ. CDR3 amino acids: CASSPTTGAYEQYF. DNA of the CDR3: TGCGCCAGCAGCCCCACGACAGGGGCCTACGAGCAGTACTTC.

This rearrangement joins TRBV6-5 to TRBJ1-2; TRBD1 matches 11 bases. CDR1 and CDR2 (germline): MNHEY, SVGAGI. The ends lost 4 bases at V and 7 bases at J; junction bases unmatched: 8. This CDR3 has 15 residues. The CDR3 DNA follows: TGTGCCAGCAGTTCCTCCGGGACAGGGGGGTCTGGCTACACCTTC. Translating it yields CASSSSGTGGSGYTF.

The V call is TRBV5-1, the J call TRBJ2-1; 8 nucleotides align to TRBD2. The junction had 10 bases not matched to a gene; V was cut back by 4 bases and J by 7 bases. This CDR3 spans 15 amino acids. CDR1 is SGHRS, CDR2 YFSETQ, per germline. The CDR3 coding sequence is TGCGCCAGCAGCCCCTCGGGGGGGGGTGGAAATGAGCAGTTCTTC. It codes for CASSPSGGGGNEQFF. The full variable domain, with the rest looked up from reference TRBV5-1 and TRBJ2-1, is KAGVTQTPRYLIKTRGQQVTLSCSPISGHRSVSWYQQTPGQGLQFLFEYFSETQRNKGNFPGRFSGRQFSNSRSEMNVSTLELGDSALYLCASSPSGGGGNEQFFGPGTRLTVL.

Relative to its sample, this clone is medium-sized. V usage is TRBV4-1 and J usage is TRBJ2-7; 9 bases match TRBD1. The CDR3 has 15 residues. CDR1 and CDR2 from the germline V gene are MGHRA and YSYEKL. Trimming removed 2 bases from V and 6 bases from J; junction bases left unmatched: 8. The CDR3, as DNA: TGCGCCAGCAGCCAAAGCTGGACAGGGGCCCGCGAGCAGTACTTC. Amino acid sequence: CASSQSWTGAREQYF.

V is TRBV7-3 and J is TRBJ1-2, with D unresolved. The CDR3 contains 15 residues. Trimming pared 0 bases from V and 8 bases from J, leaving 16 bases between. Germline values: CDR1 SGHTA, CDR2 FQGTGA. CDR3 DNA: TGTGCCAGCAGCTTAACGCGACACATCTCAGAGGGCTACACCTTC. Its translation: CASSLTRHISEGYTF.

The V call is TRBV7-2, the J call TRBJ2-3; 10 bases match TRBD1. CDR1 SGHTA and CDR2 FQGNSA come from the germline V gene. V lost 5 bases, J lost 5 bases, and 10 bases stayed unmatched. The CDR3 length is 16 residues. This CDR3 is CASSLMTGGSGDTQYF. The CDR3 nucleotides are TGTGCCAGCAGCCTCATGACAGGGGGCTCCGGAGATACGCAGTATTTT.

V and J are TRBV14 and TRBJ1-2, with D maybe TRBD1 (5 bases). The CDR3 is 16 amino acids. Deletions cut 4 bases from V and 4 bases from J, with 19 bases between. Germline V gives CDR1 SGHDN, CDR2 FVKESK. CDR3 region: CASSLSFPGSSYGYTF. The CDR3 bases are TGTGCCAGCAGCCTATCGTTTCCAGGGTCGAGCTATGGCTACACCTTC.

CDR3 in amino acids: CASNLGGSNQPQHF. The CDR3 DNA follows: TGTGCCAGCAACCTGGGGGGTAGCAATCAGCCCCAGCATTTT. The chain has TRBV7-9 and TRBJ1-5; TRBD1 might be the D (5 bases). This CDR3 comprises 14 residues. Germline values: CDR1 SEHNR, CDR2 FQNEAQ (reference sequence). Trimming left V 7 bases short and J 0 bases short, with 10 bases between.

The gene calls are TRBV10-3 and TRBJ1-1; D not resolved. In germline, CDR1 is ENHRY, CDR2 SYGVKD. Trimming removed 6 bases from V and 4 bases from J, with 9 bases in between. The CDR3 consists of 12 residues. This chain's CDR3 is CAIRAEGTEAFF. The CDR3 DNA reads as TGTGCCATCAGGGCTGAGGGCACTGAAGCTTTCTTT.

V gene TRBV5-1 combines with J gene TRBJ2-7, with 9 bases aligning to TRBD2. The CDR3 is 15 amino acids. J was trimmed by 7 bases and V by 0 bases; bases with no gene match: 8. Germline lookup yields CDR1 SGHRS and CDR2 YFSETQ. CDR3 sequence: CASSLGRGGLEEQYF. In nucleotides, the CDR3 is TGCGCCAGCAGCTTGGGGCGGGGGGGCCTAGAAGAGCAGTACTTC.

The chain has TRBV19 and TRBJ2-7; 8 positions agree with TRBD1. The CDR3 extends over 15 amino acids. The V and J ends lost 4 bases and 0 bases, in that order; junction bases with no gene match: 5. CDR1 is LNHDA and CDR2 is SQIVND in the germline V gene (reference sequence). The CDR3 sequence: CASSTATGGSYEQYF. Here the CDR3 DNA reads TGTGCCAGTAGTACCGCAACAGGGGGCTCCTACGAGCAGTACTTC.

The J gene is TRBJ1-1, the V gene TRBV4-3; 12 bases agree with TRBD1. This CDR3 spans 18 amino acids. Germline trimming cut 4 bases from V and 5 bases from J; bases unmatched to any gene: 14. Germline V CDR1 and CDR2: LGHNA, YSLEER. The CDR3 DNA reads as TGCGCCAGCAGCCCCAGGAGTGGGGACAGGGGGCGTTGGACTGAAGCTTTCTTT. Amino acid sequence: CASSPRSGDRGRWTEAFF.

V usage is TRBV2 and J usage is TRBJ2-2, with 7 bases lining up with TRBD1. V lost 1 base, J lost 6 bases, and 5 bases stayed unmatched. The CDR3 sequence is 15 residues long. Germline V gene data show CDR1 as SNHLY and CDR2 as FYNNEI. The CDR3 loop is CASSEEKGAAGELFF. As DNA, the CDR3 is TGTGCCAGCAGTGAAGAAAAGGGGGCGGCCGGGGAGCTGTTTTTT.

The rearrangement uses TRBV11-1 and TRBJ2-7; weak D call: TRBD2 (5 bases). Deletions cut 6 bases from V and 6 bases from J, with 18 bases between. Germline values: CDR1 SGHAT, CDR2 FQDESV (reference sequence). This CDR3 spans 14 amino acids. This CDR3 reads CASSRSGSTPEQYF. CDR3 DNA sequence: TGTGCCAGCAGTAGATCGGGATCGACCCCCGAGCAGTACTTC.

V gene TRBV10-3 combines with J gene TRBJ2-2, with 7 bases lining up with TRBD2. Germline V gives CDR1 ENHRY, CDR2 SYGVKD. V was clipped by 3 bases and J by 1 base; unmatched bases: 5. This CDR3 is 16 amino acids long. The CDR3 here is CAISDGGGGNTGELFF. The CDR3 bases are TGTGCCATCAGTGATGGCGGCGGGGGGAACACCGGGGAGCTGTTTTTT.

The chain combines TRBV29-1 with TRBJ2-1; D remains ambiguous. CDR1 and CDR2 from the germline V gene are SQVTM and ANQGSEA. V lost 4 bases to trimming and J lost 8 bases, with 6 bases between them. This CDR3 has 10 amino acids. CDR3 in amino acids: CSVVNYEQFF. The DNA of the CDR3 is TGCAGCGTTGTAAACTATGAGCAGTTCTTC.

This chain joins TRBV29-1 and TRBJ1-2; a weak D match, TRBD1 (6 bases). There are 13 residues in the CDR3. V was trimmed by 2 bases and J by 2 bases, leaving 9 bases between them. Germline V gene sequence: CDR1 SQVTM, CDR2 ANQGSEA. CDR3 nucleotide sequence: TGCAGCGTTGAACGGACAGTGAACTATGGCTACACCTTC. This codes for CSVERTVNYGYTF. The complete variable domain, with remaining parts taken from reference TRBV29-1 and TRBJ1-2, reads SAVISQKPSRDICQRGTSLTIQCQVDSQVTMMFWYRQQPGQSLTLIATANQGSEATYESGFVIDKFPISRPNLTFSTLTVSNMSPEDSSIYLCSVERTVNYGYTFGSGTRLTVV.

The chain recombines TRBV5-1 with TRBJ2-7; possible D gene TRBD1, 5 bases. Trimming took off 2 bases at V and 1 base at J, with 13 bases between the two ends. CDR3 length: 15 amino acids. CDR1 is SGHRS and CDR2 is YFSETQ in the germline V gene. CDR3: CASSLVTGQSYEQYF. DNA of the CDR3: TGCGCCAGCAGCTTAGTCACAGGCCAATCCTACGAGCAGTACTTC.

V is TRBV9 and J is TRBJ1-4; 7 bases are a match to TRBD1. With V trimmed by 2 bases and J by 4 bases, 2 bases remained unmatched. Germline V gene sequence: CDR1 SGDLS, CDR2 YYNGEE. The CDR3 is 14 residues long. The CDR3 spells CASSVGTVNEKLFF. The CDR3 DNA reads as TGTGCCAGCAGCGTCGGGACAGTTAATGAAAAACTGTTTTTT. Combining the CDR3 with reference TRBV9 and TRBJ1-4 gives the whole variable domain DSGVTQTPKHLITATGQRVTLRCSPRSGDLSVYWYQQSLDQGLQFLIQYYNGEERAKGNILERFSAQQFPDLHSELNLSSLELGDSALYFCASSVGTVNEKLFFGSGTQLSVL.

The V call is TRBV6-5, the J call TRBJ1-4, with D perhaps matching TRBD1 (5 bases). CDR1 and CDR2 (germline): MNHEY, SVGAGI. Trimming cost V 6 bases and J 5 bases, with 10 bases left between them. This CDR3 has 13 residues. CDR3 DNA: TGTGCCAGCAGCACGACAGTAAATGAAAAACTGTTTTTT. Translating gives CASSTTVNEKLFF.

J is TRBJ1-1 and V is TRBV7-9; D is possibly TRBD1 (5 bases). Trimming pared 5 bases from V and 4 bases from J, leaving 20 bases between. Germline V gives CDR1 SEHNR, CDR2 FQNEAQ (reference sequence). This CDR3 is built from 16 residues. The CDR3 DNA reads as TGTGCCAGCAGCAAGGATCAGGGTACCTTGGGCACTGAAGCTTTCTTT. Protein: CASSKDQGTLGTEAFF.

The chain joins TRBV27 to TRBJ2-7; the match to TRBD2 covers 8 bases. Germline CDR1 MNHEY, CDR2 SMNVEV (reference sequence). The V gene end was trimmed by 8 bases and the J gene end by 6 bases; junction bases not matched to a gene: 3. The CDR3 has 11 amino acids. CDR3 sequence (DNA): TGTGCCAGCGGACTAGCTCCCGAGCAGTACTTC. Its translation: CASGLAPEQYF.

This clone showed up just once. This chain connects TRBV5-1 to TRBJ2-3, with TRBD2 matching over 10 bases. Germline loops: CDR1 SGHRS, CDR2 YFSETQ. The CDR3 consists of 16 residues. The trim removed 0 bases at V and 3 bases at J, leaving 4 bases unmatched. CDR3: CASSLGSGGATDTQYF. The DNA for the CDR3 is TGCGCCAGCAGCTTGGGAAGCGGGGGGGCAACAGATACGCAGTATTTT.

The genes are TRBV18 and TRBJ2-1, with 7 nucleotides matching TRBD2. V was pared by 4 bases and J by 7 bases, with 4 bases of the junction left unmatched. The V gene's germline CDR1 is KGHSH and CDR2 LQKENI. The CDR3 spans 13 residues. As DNA, the CDR3 is TGTGCCAGCTCACGTGGACTAGATAATGAGCAGTTCTTC. This translates into CASSRGLDNEQFF.

The chain joins TRBV7-2 to TRBJ2-7; 9 bases align to TRBD1. There are 15 residues in the CDR3. In germline, CDR1 is SGHTA, CDR2 FQGNSA. V gave up 4 bases and J gave up 3 bases; unmatched junction bases: 7. CDR3 DNA sequence: TGTGCCAGCAGCTGGAAAGGGACAGGGAACTACGAGCAGTACTTC. Protein: CASSWKGTGNYEQYF.